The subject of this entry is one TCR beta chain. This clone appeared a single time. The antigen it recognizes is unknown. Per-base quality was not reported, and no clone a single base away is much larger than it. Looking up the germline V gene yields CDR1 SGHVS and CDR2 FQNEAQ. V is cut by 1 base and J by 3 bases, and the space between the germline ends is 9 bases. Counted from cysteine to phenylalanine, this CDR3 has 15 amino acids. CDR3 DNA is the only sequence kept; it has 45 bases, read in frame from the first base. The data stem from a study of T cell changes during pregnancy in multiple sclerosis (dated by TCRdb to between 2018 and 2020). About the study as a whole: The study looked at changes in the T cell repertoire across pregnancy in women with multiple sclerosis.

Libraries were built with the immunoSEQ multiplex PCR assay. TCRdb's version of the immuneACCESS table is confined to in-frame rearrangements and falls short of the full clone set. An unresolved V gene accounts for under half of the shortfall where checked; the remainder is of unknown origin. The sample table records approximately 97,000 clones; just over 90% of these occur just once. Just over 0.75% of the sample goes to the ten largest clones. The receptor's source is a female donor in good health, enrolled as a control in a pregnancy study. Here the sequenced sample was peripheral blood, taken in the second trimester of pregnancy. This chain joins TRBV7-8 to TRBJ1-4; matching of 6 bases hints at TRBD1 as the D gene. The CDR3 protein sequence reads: CASSLGGHPNEKLFF. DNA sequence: TGTGCCAGCAGCTTAGGGGGACACCCTAATGAAAAACTGTTTTTT. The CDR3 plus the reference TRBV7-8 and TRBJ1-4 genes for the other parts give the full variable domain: GAGVSQSPRYKVAKRGQDVALRCDPISGHVSLFWYQQALGQGPEFLTYFQNEAQLDKSGLPSDRFFAERPEGSVSTLKIQRTQQEDSAVYLCASSLGGHPNEKLFFGSGTQLSVL.